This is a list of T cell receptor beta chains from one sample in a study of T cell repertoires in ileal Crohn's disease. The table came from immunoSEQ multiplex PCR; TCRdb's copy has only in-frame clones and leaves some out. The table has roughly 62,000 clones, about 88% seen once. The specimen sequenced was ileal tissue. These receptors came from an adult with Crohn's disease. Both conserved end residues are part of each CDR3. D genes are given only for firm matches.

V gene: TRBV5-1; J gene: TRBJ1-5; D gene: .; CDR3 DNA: TGCGCCAGCAGCTTACAAGGCGGCGGCCAGCCCCAGCATTTT; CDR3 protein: CASSLQGGGQPQHF
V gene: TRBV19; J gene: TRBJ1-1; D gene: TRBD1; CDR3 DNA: TGTGCCACCAAAACAGGGGGGACTGAAGCTTTCTTT; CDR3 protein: CATKTGGTEAFF
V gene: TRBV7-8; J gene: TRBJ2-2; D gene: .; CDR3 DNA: TGTGCCAGCAGCCCGAGCAATATAAGGGGCTCGAACACCGGGGAGCTGTTTTTT; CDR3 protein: CASSPSNIRGSNTGELFF
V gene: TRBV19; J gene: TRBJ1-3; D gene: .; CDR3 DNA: TGTGCCAGTACCATAACTACCTCTGGAAACACCATATATTTT; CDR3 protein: CASTITTSGNTIYF
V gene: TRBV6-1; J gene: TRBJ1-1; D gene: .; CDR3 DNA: TGTGCCAGCAGCCAACCCCACGGAGGGTACACTGAAGCTTTCTTT; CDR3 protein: CASSQPHGGYTEAFF
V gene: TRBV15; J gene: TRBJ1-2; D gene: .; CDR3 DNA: TGTGCCACCAGAAACTCTTTAGTCGGGTTAACTCAGGGCTACACCTTC; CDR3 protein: CATRNSLVGLTQGYTF
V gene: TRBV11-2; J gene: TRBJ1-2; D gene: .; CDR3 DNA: TGTGCCAGCAGCTATGATTCAGTGGACACCTTC; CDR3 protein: CASSYDSVDTF
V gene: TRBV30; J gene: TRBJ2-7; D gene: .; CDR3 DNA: TGTGCCTGGAGTAATCATTACGAGCAGTACTTC; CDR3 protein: CAWSNHYEQYF
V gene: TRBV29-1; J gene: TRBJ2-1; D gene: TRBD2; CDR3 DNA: TGCAGCGTTATAACTAGCGGGAGGTTTAATGAGCAGTTCTTC; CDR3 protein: CSVITSGRFNEQFF
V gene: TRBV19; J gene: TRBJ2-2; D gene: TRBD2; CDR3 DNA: TGTGCCAGTAGTATAGATCTGTGGGAGGGCGGGGAGCTGTTTTTT; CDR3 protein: CASSIDLWEGGELFF
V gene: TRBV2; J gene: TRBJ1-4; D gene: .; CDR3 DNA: TGTGCCAGCAGTGAACAGGGGCTGAGCGGTAATGAAAAACTGTTTTTT; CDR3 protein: CASSEQGLSGNEKLFF
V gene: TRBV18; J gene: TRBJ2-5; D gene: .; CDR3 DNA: TGTGCCAGCTCACCATATGGGCAGCAAGAGACCCAGTACTTC; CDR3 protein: CASSPYGQQETQYF